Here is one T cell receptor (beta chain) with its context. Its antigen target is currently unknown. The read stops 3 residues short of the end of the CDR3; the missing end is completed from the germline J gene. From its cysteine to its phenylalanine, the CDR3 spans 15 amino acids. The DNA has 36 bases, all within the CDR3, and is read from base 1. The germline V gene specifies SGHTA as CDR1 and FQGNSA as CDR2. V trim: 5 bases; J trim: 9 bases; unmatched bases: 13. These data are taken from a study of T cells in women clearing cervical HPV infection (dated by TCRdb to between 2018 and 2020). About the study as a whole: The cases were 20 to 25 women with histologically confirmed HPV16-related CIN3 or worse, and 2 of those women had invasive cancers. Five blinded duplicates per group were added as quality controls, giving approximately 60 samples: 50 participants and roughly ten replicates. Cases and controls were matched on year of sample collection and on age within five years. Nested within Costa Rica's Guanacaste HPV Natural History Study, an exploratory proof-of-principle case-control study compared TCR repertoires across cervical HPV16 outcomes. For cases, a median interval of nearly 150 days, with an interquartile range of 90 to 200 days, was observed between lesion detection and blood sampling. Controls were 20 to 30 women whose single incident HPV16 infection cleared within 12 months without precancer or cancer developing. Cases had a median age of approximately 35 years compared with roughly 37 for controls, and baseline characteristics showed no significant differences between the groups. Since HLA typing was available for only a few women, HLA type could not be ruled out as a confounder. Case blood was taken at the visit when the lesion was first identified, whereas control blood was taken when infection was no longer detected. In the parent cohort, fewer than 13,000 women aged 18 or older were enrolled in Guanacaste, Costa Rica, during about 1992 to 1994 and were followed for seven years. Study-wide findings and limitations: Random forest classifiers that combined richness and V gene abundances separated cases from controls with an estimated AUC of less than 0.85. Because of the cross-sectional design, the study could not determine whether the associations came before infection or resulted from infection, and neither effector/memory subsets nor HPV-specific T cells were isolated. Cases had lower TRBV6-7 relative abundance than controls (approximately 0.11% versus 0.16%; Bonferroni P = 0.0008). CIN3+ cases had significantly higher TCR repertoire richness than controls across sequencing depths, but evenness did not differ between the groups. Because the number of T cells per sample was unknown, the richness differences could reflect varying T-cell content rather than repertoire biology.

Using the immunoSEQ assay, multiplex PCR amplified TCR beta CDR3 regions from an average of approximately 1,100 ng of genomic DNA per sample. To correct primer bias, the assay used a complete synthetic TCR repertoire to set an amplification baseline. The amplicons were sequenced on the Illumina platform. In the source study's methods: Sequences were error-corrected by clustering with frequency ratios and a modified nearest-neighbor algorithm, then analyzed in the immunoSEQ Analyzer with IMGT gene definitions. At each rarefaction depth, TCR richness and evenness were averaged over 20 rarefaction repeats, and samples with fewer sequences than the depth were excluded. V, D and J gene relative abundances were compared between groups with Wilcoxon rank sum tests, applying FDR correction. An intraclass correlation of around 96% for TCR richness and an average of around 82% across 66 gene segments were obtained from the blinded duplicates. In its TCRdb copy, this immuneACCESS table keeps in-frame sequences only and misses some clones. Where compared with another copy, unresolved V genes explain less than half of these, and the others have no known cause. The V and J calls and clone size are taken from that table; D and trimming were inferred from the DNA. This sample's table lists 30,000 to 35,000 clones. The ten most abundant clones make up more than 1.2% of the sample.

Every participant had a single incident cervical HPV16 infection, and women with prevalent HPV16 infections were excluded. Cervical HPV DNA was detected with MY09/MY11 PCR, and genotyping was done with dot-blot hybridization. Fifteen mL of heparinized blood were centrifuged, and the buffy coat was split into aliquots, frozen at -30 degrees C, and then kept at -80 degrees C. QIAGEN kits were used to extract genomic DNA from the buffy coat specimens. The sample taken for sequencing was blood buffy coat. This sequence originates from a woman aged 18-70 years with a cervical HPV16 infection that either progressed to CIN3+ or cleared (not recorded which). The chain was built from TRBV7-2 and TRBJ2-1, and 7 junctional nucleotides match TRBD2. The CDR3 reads CASSPLPSGKGEQFF. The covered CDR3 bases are TGTGCCAGCAGCCCTCTCCCCAGCGGGAAGGGTGAG. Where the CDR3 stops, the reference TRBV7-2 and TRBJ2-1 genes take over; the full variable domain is GAGVSQSPSNKVTEKGKDVELRCDPISGHTALYWYRQSLGQGLEFLIYFQGNSAPDKSGLPSDRFSAERTGGSVSTLTIQRTQQEDSAVYLCASSPLPSGKGEQFFGPGTRLTVL.